The 17 T cell receptor beta chains presented below share a single source sample, sequenced in a study of blood T cell repertoires in COVID-19 (dated by TCRdb to about 2020). Preparation of the library involved the immunoSEQ multiplex PCR assay. The immuneACCESS repertoire file appears here via TCRdb, limited to in-frame rearrangements. These files lack a portion of the clones; in checked studies, under half of the deficit traces to unresolved V genes, and the cause of the others is not known. The sample table shows around 25,000 clones, and about four fifths are seen once. In total, the top ten clones hold around 7% of the sample. The specimen was peripheral blood. The receptor source for this set is a man aged 65 to 85 with acute or convalescent COVID-19.

This clone occurred once. The V and J genes are TRBV20-1 and TRBJ1-5, with 7 nucleotides matching TRBD1. This CDR3 is built from 15 residues. The V and J ends lost 3 bases and 3 bases, in that order; junction bases with no gene match: 8. Germline CDR1 and CDR2: DFQATT and SNEGSKA (reference sequence). This CDR3 reads CSASRQGGNNQPQHF. The CDR3 DNA reads TGCAGTGCTAGTCGGCAGGGGGGAAACAATCAGCCCCAGCATTTT.

This clone is categorized as medium-sized (0.01 to 0.1%). The genes are TRBV3-1 (or the pseudogene TRBV3-2) and TRBJ1-6, with 8 positions matching TRBD1. Germline assignment: CDR1 LGHDT and CDR2 YNNKEL (reference sequence). The CDR3 sequence is 17 residues long. V was pared by 1 base and J by 9 bases, with 11 bases of the junction left unmatched. In DNA form, the CDR3 reads TGTGCCAGCAGCCAAGTTGCAGGGGGCGCCCAGACTTCACCCCTCCACTTT. It specifies CASSQVAGGAQTSPLHF.

The rearrangement joins TRBV5-1 to TRBJ2-7; 7 bases agree with TRBD1. After removal of 0 bases from V and 2 bases from J, the junction contained 11 bases not matched to a gene. Germline lookup yields CDR1 SGHRS and CDR2 YFSETQ. This CDR3 spans 17 amino acids. In nucleotides, the CDR3 is TGCGCCAGCAGCTTGGGTACTCCGGGACAGCCTACCTACGAGCAGTACTTC. Translated: CASSLGTPGQPTYEQYF. The full variable domain, completed using reference TRBV5-1 and TRBJ2-7, is KAGVTQTPRYLIKTRGQQVTLSCSPISGHRSVSWYQQTPGQGLQFLFEYFSETQRNKGNFPGRFSGRQFSNSRSEMNVSTLELGDSALYLCASSLGTPGQPTYEQYFGPGTRLTVT.

V and J are TRBV7-2 and TRBJ2-1; possible D gene TRBD1, 6 bases. The CDR3 length is 18 residues. Germline V lookup: CDR1 SGHTA, CDR2 FQGNSA. V lost 5 bases and J 6 bases, leaving 26 bases between the germline ends. Written as DNA, the CDR3 is TGTGCCAGCAGCCCCCGTTCTAGCTGGGGGCCCGTTATCAATGAGCAGTTCTTC. It yields the protein CASSPRSSWGPVINEQFF.

J is TRBJ1-6 and V is TRBV19; no firm D call. With 7 bases removed from V and 6 bases from J, the gap between germline ends came to 10 bases. The CDR3 totals 13 residues. Germline values: CDR1 LNHDA, CDR2 SQIVND (reference sequence). The CDR3 coding sequence is TGTGCCAGTATCTCGGAGGGTAATTCACCCCTCCACTTT. It translates to CASISEGNSPLHF.

The chain joins TRBV9 to TRBJ2-5; maybe TRBD1 (6 bases). V was cut by 3 bases and J by 3 bases, with 6 bases left in between. CDR3 length: 12 amino acids. Germline CDR1 and CDR2: SGDLS and YYNGEE. The CDR3 spells CASSEGEETQYF. In DNA form, the CDR3 reads TGTGCCAGCAGCGAGGGGGAAGAGACCCAGTACTTC.

V and J are TRBV7-2 and TRBJ2-7; 9 bases agree with TRBD1. This CDR3 contains 14 residues. Looked up from germline, CDR1 is SGHTA and CDR2 is FQGNSA. The J segment lost 2 bases and the V segment lost 5 bases, leaving 4 bases of the junction unmatched. The CDR3 nucleotides read TGTGCCAGCAGCAACAGGGGGCCAACCTACGAGCAGTACTTC. It encodes CASSNRGPTYEQYF.

In this sample, this clone turned up a few times. The chain recombines TRBV11-2 with TRBJ2-7; D gene ambiguous. CDR3 length: 16 amino acids. CDR1 SGHAT and CDR2 FQNNGV come from the germline V gene. Trimming stripped 1 base from V and 5 bases from J, with 18 bases between. This CDR3 reads CASSLGLLGRIHEQYF. CDR3 DNA sequence: TGTGCCAGCAGCTTAGGGCTTCTAGGTCGAATCCACGAGCAGTACTTC.

This clone was counted between two and nine times. The V and J genes are TRBV6-5 and TRBJ2-2; 8 positions match TRBD2. CDR1 and CDR2 from the germline V gene are MNHEY and SVGAGI. Trimming at V came to 0 bases and at J to 1 base, leaving 1 base not matched to a gene. The CDR3 has 16 amino acids. The CDR3 DNA sequence: TGTGCCAGCAGTTACTCCGCGGGAGGGAACACCGGGGAGCTGTTTTTT. The encoded protein is CASSYSAGGNTGELFF.

The sample holds one count of this clone. V gene TRBV27 combines with J gene TRBJ2-7, with 7 bases lining up with TRBD1. Losses at the gene ends were 4 bases for V and 2 bases for J; bases not matched to a gene: 8. The germline gives CDR1 MNHEY, CDR2 SMNVEV (reference sequence). The CDR3 spans 15 residues. The CDR3, as DNA: TGTGCCAGCAGTTCGTCCGGGACAGAACCCTACGAGCAGTACTTC. Its protein is CASSSSGTEPYEQYF.

J is TRBJ2-3 and V is TRBV13, with 9 bases fitting TRBD2. CDR1 and CDR2 from the germline V gene are PRHDT and FYEKMQ (reference sequence). Trimming removed 0 bases from V and 5 bases from J; junction bases left unmatched: 9. The CDR3 spans 17 residues. CDR3 in DNA: TGTGCCAGCAGCTTAGGGCCCCTAGCGGGAATGGGAGATACGCAGTATTTT. Translation gives CASSLGPLAGMGDTQYF.

V is TRBV3-1 (or the pseudogene TRBV3-2) and J is TRBJ2-1, with 11 bases lining up with TRBD2. The CDR3 runs 17 residues. J lost 6 bases, V lost 4 bases, and 11 bases had no gene match. Germline lookup yields CDR1 LGHDT and CDR2 YNNKEL (reference sequence). Here the CDR3 reads CASSPLAGAYSLNEQFF. The CDR3 DNA is TGTGCCAGCAGCCCACTAGCGGGAGCCTATTCACTCAATGAGCAGTTCTTC.

The chain uses TRBV10-1 and TRBJ2-5; possible D gene TRBD1, 5 bases. Germline CDR1 reads WNHNN; CDR2 reads SYGVQD (reference sequence). The V gene lost 3 bases and the J gene lost 5 bases, with 10 bases spanning the gap. The CDR3 covers 13 residues. The CDR3 protein is CASSEGALETQYF. The CDR3 DNA reads TGCGCCAGCAGTGAAGGGGCTTTGGAGACCCAGTACTTC.

CDR3 protein: CASGFGGATEAFF. CDR3 bases: TGTGCTAGTGGTTTCGGGGGGGCCACTGAAGCTTTCTTT. The rearrangement links TRBV12-5 to TRBJ1-1; perhaps TRBD1 as D (6 bases). The CDR3 has 13 residues. Germline lookup yields CDR1 LGHNT and CDR2 FRNRAP. Trimming cost V 3 bases and J 4 bases, with 9 bases left between them.

The chain is built from TRBV6-1 and TRBJ2-6; 7 bases agree with TRBD2. This CDR3 is 16 amino acids long. V lost 4 bases to trimming and J lost 2 bases; unmatched junction nucleotides: 5. The germline CDR1 and CDR2 sequences are MNHNS and SASEGT. CDR3: CASSGLGLAGANVLTF. For the CDR3, the DNA is TGTGCCAGCAGTGGCCTCGGACTAGCTGGGGCCAACGTCCTGACTTTC.

J is TRBJ2-1 and V is TRBV30, with D perhaps TRBD2 (7 bases). Germline loops: CDR1 GTSNPN, CDR2 SVGIG (reference sequence). V was cut by 0 bases and J by 3 bases, with 15 bases left in between. This CDR3 contains 16 residues. In DNA, the CDR3 is TGTGCCTGGAGTGTACGAAGGCGGGGGCACTACAATGAGCAGTTCTTC. Its translation: CAWSVRRRGHYNEQFF.

The chain recombines TRBV30 with TRBJ2-3; the match to TRBD1 covers 12 bases. Germline CDR1 GTSNPN, CDR2 SVGIG (reference sequence). This CDR3 spans 15 amino acids. The V gene end was trimmed by 2 bases and the J gene end by 6 bases; junction bases not matched to a gene: 6. The CDR3 region has the DNA TGTGCCTGGAGTATGGGACAGGGGGCTGGGGATACGCAGTATTTT. Amino acids: CAWSMGQGAGDTQYF.